Listed here are 16 T cell receptor beta chains from one sample, sequenced in a study of glioma-infiltrating T cells after dendritic cell vaccination. The method was immunoSEQ multiplex PCR; TCRdb's version includes in-frame clones alone and lacks a portion of them. The sample records about 92,000 clones, 70% to 90% being singletons. This specimen consisted of blood, obtained before dendritic cell vaccination. Receptors originate from a human donor with glioblastoma.

The gene calls are TRBV29-1 and TRBJ2-7, with a weak D call TRBD1 (6 bases). The CDR3 covers 11 residues. V was pared by 7 bases and J by 2 bases, with 9 bases between. The germline CDR1 and CDR2 sequences are SQVTM and ANQGSEA. The CDR3 here is CSGRGTYEQYF. CDR3 DNA: TGCAGCGGCAGGGGAACCTACGAGCAGTACTTC.

In its sample, this clone was seen a few times. CDR3: CASSPGRGNSPLHF. The CDR3, as DNA: TGTGCCAGCAGTCCCGGCAGGGGCAATTCACCCCTCCACTTT. The chain carries TRBV5-4 and TRBJ1-6; D perhaps matches TRBD1 (6 bases). This CDR3 spans 14 amino acids. The V end was cut by 5 bases, the J end by 7 bases, with 13 bases between. The V gene's germline CDR1 is SGHNT and CDR2 YYREEE (reference sequence).

This chain uses TRBV4-1 with TRBJ1-3; no clear D. Per germline, CDR1 MGHRA and CDR2 YSYEKL. This CDR3 is built from 16 residues. V lost 2 bases, J lost 1 base, and 12 bases lay in between. The CDR3 DNA is TGCGCCAGCAGCCAACGCCTTTTGGAGTCTGGAAACACCATATATTTT. It yields the protein CASSQRLLESGNTIYF.

The chain couples TRBV5-4 to TRBJ2-1, with 7 bases aligning to TRBD2. The germline V gene encodes CDR1 SGHNT and CDR2 YYREEE (reference sequence). CDR3 size: 14 residues. The V and J ends lost 7 bases and 1 base, in that order; junction bases with no gene match: 5. This CDR3 is CASGREASYNEQFF. CDR3 nucleotides: TGTGCCAGCGGTCGGGAGGCGTCCTACAATGAGCAGTTCTTC.

This chain connects TRBV13 to TRBJ1-4, with 11 positions matching TRBD1. This CDR3 has 16 residues. CDR1 PRHDT and CDR2 FYEKMQ come from the germline V gene (reference sequence). Unmatched junction bases numbered 7, after V lost 5 bases and J lost 5 bases. This CDR3 is CASSTWDRGTNEKLFF. CDR3 in DNA: TGTGCCAGCAGCACCTGGGACAGGGGGACCAATGAAAAACTGTTTTTT. Full variable domain (rest looked up from reference TRBV13 and TRBJ1-4): AAGVIQSPRHLIKEKRETATLKCYPIPRHDTVYWYQQGPGQDPQFLISFYEKMQSDKGSIPDRFSAQQFSDYHSELNMSSLELGDSALYFCASSTWDRGTNEKLFFGSGTQLSVL.

V is TRBV5-5 and J is TRBJ1-1; D call uncertain. V gave up 0 bases and J gave up 5 bases, with 8 bases separating them. Germline V gene lookup returns CDR1 SGHKS and CDR2 YYEKEE (reference sequence). This CDR3 spans 13 amino acids. For the CDR3, the DNA is TGTGCCAGCAGCTTGGTGGGGAGGACTGAAGCTTTCTTT. It encodes CASSLVGRTEAFF.

The rearrangement links TRBV28 to TRBJ2-7; D call uncertain. V was shortened by 6 bases and J by 2 bases, with 11 bases between the two germline ends. Germline CDR1 MDHEN, CDR2 SYDVKM. There are 13 residues in the CDR3. The CDR3 DNA reads as TGTGCCAGCAGATCCAGTATCACCTACGAGCAGTACTTC. This encodes CASRSSITYEQYF.

V and J are TRBV5-4 and TRBJ1-2, with 7 nucleotides matching TRBD1. The CDR3 is 15 amino acids. Germline CDR1 SGHNT, CDR2 YYREEE (reference sequence). With 4 bases clipped from V and 5 bases from J, the junction kept 11 bases outside the gene matches. CDR3 residues: CASSHVGQALYGYTF. The DNA of the CDR3 is TGTGCCAGCAGCCACGTAGGACAGGCGCTATATGGCTACACCTTC.

The J gene is TRBJ1-5, the V gene TRBV6-1; D is unclear. There are 13 residues in the CDR3. The germline gives CDR1 MNHNS, CDR2 SASEGT. V dropped 2 bases and J dropped 2 bases, with 4 bases sitting between them. In nucleotides, the CDR3 is TGTGCCAGCAGTGAACGGGGCAATCAGCCCCAGCATTTT. It encodes CASSERGNQPQHF.

The chain carries TRBV5-4 and TRBJ1-1; a possible D gene is TRBD1 (5 bases). V was clipped by 4 bases and J by 6 bases, with 22 bases between them. Germline CDR1 reads SGHNT; CDR2 reads YYREEE (reference sequence). This CDR3 is 16 amino acids long. CDR3 sequence (DNA): TGTGCCAGCAGCCTCGGGGGGTTGCCGTCTGGGGCTGAAGCTTTCTTT. The encoded protein is CASSLGGLPSGAEAFF.

The chain links TRBV19 to TRBJ1-5, with a possible D match to TRBD1 (6 bases). Looked up from germline, CDR1 is LNHDA and CDR2 is SQIVND (reference sequence). Trimming took 4 bases from V and 15 from J, leaving 28 bases between them. The CDR3 covers 16 residues. The DNA of the CDR3 is TGTGCCAGTAGTAGGGGCACAGGACAGCCGGACAGACCCAGGCATTTT. The encoded protein is CASSRGTGQPDRPRHF. Complete variable domain (other parts from reference TRBV19 and TRBJ1-5): DGGITQSPKYLFRKEGQNVTLSCEQNLNHDAMYWYRQDPGQGLRLIYYSQIVNDFQKGDIAEGYSVSREKKESFPLTVTSAQKNPTAFYLCASSRGTGQPDRPRHFGDGTRLSIL.

The CDR3 DNA sequence: TGTGCCAGTAGGAGGGGGATCAGCAATCAGCCCCAGCATTTT. It encodes CASRRGISNQPQHF. This rearrangement joins TRBV19 to TRBJ1-5, with D possibly TRBD1 on 6 matching bases. The length of the CDR3 is 14 residues. Germline assignment: CDR1 LNHDA and CDR2 SQIVND (reference sequence). V was clipped by 6 bases and J by 1 base, with 10 bases between them.

The chain joins TRBV9 to TRBJ2-3; no reliable D call. V lost 0 bases and J lost 1, with 9 bases in between. The CDR3 is 15 residues long. CDR1 and CDR2 (germline): SGDLS, YYNGEE. CDR3 region: CASSVGLRRTDTQYF. As DNA, the CDR3 is TGTGCCAGCAGCGTAGGGCTCCGTCGCACAGATACGCAGTATTTT.

The count of this clone is one. V and J are TRBV7-6 and TRBJ1-4, with TRBD1 identical over 7 bases. With V trimmed by 6 bases and J by 6 bases, 1 base remained unmatched. Germline V gene lookup returns CDR1 SGHVS and CDR2 FNYEAQ. This CDR3 spans 12 amino acids. Written as DNA, the CDR3 is TGTGCCAGCAGAGGACAGGATGAAAAACTGTTTTTT. Protein product: CASRGQDEKLFF.

The V call is TRBV5-4, the J call TRBJ2-4; TRBD1 agrees at 9 bases. This CDR3 contains 17 residues. Trimming took 4 bases from V and 0 from J; bases not matched to a gene: 8. Germline loops: CDR1 SGHNT, CDR2 YYREEE (reference sequence). The CDR3 DNA reads as TGTGCCAGCAGCCGGGACAGGGCCAGACTAGCCAAAAACATTCAGTACTTC. Amino acid sequence: CASSRDRARLAKNIQYF.

The CDR3 here is CSVDVGGGNQPQHF. The CDR3 coding sequence is TGCAGCGTTGACGTTGGGGGGGGCAATCAGCCCCAGCATTTT. V usage is TRBV29-1 and J usage is TRBJ1-5, with D possibly being TRBD1 (5 bases). V was pared by 3 bases and J by 2 bases, with 11 bases between. Germline assignment: CDR1 SQVTM and CDR2 ANQGSEA. The CDR3 loop spans 14 amino acids.